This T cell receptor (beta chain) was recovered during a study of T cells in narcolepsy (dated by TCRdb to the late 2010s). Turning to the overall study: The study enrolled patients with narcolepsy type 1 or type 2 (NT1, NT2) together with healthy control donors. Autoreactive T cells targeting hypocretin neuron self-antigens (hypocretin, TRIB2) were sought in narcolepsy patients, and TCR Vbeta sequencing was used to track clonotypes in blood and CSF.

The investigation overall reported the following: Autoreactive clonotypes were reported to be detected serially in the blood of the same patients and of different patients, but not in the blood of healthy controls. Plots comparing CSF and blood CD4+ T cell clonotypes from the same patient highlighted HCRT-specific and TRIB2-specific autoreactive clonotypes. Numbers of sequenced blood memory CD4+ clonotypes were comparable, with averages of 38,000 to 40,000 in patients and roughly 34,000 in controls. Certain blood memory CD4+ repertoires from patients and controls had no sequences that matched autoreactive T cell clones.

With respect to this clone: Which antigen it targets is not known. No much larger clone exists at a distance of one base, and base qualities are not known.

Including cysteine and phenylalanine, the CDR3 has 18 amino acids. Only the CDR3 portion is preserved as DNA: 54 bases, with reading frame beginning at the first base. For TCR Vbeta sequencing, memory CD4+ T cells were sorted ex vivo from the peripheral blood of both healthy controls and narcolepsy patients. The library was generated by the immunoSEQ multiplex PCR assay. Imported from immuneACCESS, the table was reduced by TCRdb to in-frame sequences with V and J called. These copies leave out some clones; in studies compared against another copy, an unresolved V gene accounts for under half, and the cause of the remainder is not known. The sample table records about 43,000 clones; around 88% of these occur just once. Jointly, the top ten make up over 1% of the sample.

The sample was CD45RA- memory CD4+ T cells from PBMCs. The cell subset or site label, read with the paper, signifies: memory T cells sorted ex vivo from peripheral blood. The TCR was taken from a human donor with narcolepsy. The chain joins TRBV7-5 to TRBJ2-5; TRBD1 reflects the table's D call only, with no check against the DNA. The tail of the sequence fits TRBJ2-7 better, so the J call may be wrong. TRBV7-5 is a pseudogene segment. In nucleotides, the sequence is TGTGCCAGAAGCTTAGCAGTCGACACCGGGACAAAACGCTACGAGCAGTACTTC. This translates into CARSLAVDTGTKRYEQYF.